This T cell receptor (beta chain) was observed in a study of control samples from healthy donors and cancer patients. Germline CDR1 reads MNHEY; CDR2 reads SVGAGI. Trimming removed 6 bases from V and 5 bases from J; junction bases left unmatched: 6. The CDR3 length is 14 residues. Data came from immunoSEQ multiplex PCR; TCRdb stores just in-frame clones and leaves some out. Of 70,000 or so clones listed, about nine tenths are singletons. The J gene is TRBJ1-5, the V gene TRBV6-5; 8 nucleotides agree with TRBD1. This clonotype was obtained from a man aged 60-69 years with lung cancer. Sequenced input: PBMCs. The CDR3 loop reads CASRDYRGDQPQHF. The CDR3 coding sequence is TGTGCCAGCAGGGATTACAGGGGGGATCAGCCCCAGCATTTT.